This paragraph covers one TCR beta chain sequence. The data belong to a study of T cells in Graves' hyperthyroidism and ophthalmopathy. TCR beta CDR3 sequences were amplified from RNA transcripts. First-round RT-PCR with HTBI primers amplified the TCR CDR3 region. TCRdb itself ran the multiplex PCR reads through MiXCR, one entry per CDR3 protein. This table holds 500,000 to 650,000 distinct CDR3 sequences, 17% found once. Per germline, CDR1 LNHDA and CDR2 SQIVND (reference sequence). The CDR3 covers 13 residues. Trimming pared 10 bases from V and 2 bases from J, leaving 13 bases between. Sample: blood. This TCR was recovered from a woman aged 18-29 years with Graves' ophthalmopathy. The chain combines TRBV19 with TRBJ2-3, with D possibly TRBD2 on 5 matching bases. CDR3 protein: CATEGRATDTQYF. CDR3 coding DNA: TGTGCCACCGAAGGGCGGGCCACAGATACGCAGTATTTT. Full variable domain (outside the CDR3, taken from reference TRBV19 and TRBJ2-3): DGGITQSPKYLFRKEGQNVTLSCEQNLNHDAMYWYRQDPGQGLRLIYYSQIVNDFQKGDIAEGYSVSREKKESFPLTVTSAQKNPTAFYLCATEGRATDTQYFGPGTRLTVL.